The entry below describes one TCR beta chain. Its target is not known. This specimen belongs to a study of T cells in localized non-small cell lung cancer. Findings and caveats of the study: Adjacent uninvolved lung had the highest clonality, suggesting focused antigen responses.

The V and J ends lost 6 bases and 1 base, in that order; junction bases with no gene match: 9. Germline CDR1 MDHEN, CDR2 SYDVKM. The CDR3 extends over 17 amino acids. TCRdb's copy holds only in-frame clones and misses some; the assay was immunoSEQ multiplex PCR. The repertoire holds approximately 23,000 clones, with 70% to 90% as singletons. The sample in question was PBMCs, obtained before any cancer treatment. The chain recombines TRBV28 with TRBJ1-5; 10 nucleotides match TRBD1. This TCR was recovered from a man between 35 and 75 years old with stage II lung adenocarcinoma. CDR3 region: CASRSGTGVLSNQPQHF. CDR3 nucleotides: TGTGCCAGCAGATCCGGGACAGGGGTTCTAAGCAATCAGCCCCAGCATTTT.